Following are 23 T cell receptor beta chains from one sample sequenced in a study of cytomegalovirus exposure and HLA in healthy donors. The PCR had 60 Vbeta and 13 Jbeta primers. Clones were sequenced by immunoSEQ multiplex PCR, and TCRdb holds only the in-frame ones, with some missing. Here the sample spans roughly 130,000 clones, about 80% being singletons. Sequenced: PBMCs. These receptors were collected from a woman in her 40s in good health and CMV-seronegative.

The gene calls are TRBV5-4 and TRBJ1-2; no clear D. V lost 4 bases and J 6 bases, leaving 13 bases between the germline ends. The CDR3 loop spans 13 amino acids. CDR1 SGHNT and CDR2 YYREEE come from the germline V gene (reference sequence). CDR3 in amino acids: CASSEDSVHGYTF. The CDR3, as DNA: TGTGCCAGCAGCGAGGATTCGGTCCATGGCTACACCTTC.

The CDR3 DNA is TGTGCCAGCAGCGTCCTAGCGGGGGGCACAGATACGCAGTATTTT. It is translated as CASSVLAGGTDTQYF. This chain links TRBV9 with TRBJ2-3, with 10 nucleotides matching TRBD2. V dropped 2 bases and J dropped 1; count of bases not matched to a gene: 1. The CDR3 length is 15 residues. From germline, CDR1 is SGDLS and CDR2 YYNGEE.

The CDR3 DNA sequence: TGTGCCAGCAGCTTAACGGGCTCTGGAAACACCATATATTTT. It encodes CASSLTGSGNTIYF. This rearrangement joins TRBV11-3 to TRBJ1-3; D unclear. Trimming took 2 bases from V and 0 from J, leaving 5 bases between them. There are 14 residues in the CDR3. Germline CDR1 SGHNT, CDR2 YENEEA.

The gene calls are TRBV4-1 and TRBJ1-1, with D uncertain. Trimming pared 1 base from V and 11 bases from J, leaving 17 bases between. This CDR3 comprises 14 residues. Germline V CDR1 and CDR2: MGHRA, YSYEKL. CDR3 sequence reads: CASSQVLRSLEAFF. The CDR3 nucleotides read TGCGCCAGCAGCCAAGTGCTTAGATCCCTTGAGGCTTTCTTT.

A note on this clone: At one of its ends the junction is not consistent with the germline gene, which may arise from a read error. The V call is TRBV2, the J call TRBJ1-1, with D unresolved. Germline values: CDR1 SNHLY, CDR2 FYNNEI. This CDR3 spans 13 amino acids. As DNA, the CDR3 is TGTGCCAGCAGCGAAGACACGAACACTGAAGCTTTCTTT. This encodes CASSEDTNTEAFF. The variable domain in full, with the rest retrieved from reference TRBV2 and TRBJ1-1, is EPEVTQTPSHQVTQMGQEVILRCVPISNHLYFYWYRQILGQKVEFLVSFYNNEISEKSEIFDDQFSVERPDGSNFTLKIRSTKLEDSAMYFCASSEDTNTEAFFGQGTRLTVV.

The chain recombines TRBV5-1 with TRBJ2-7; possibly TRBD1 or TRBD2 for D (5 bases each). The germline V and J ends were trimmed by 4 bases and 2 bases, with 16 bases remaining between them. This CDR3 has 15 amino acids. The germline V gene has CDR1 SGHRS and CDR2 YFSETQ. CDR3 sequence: CASSLEAGNTYEQYF. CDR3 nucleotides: TGCGCCAGCAGCCTGGAGGCAGGGAACACCTACGAGCAGTACTTC. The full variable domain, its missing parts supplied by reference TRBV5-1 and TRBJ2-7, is KAGVTQTPRYLIKTRGQQVTLSCSPISGHRSVSWYQQTPGQGLQFLFEYFSETQRNKGNFPGRFSGRQFSNSRSEMNVSTLELGDSALYLCASSLEAGNTYEQYFGPGTRLTVT.

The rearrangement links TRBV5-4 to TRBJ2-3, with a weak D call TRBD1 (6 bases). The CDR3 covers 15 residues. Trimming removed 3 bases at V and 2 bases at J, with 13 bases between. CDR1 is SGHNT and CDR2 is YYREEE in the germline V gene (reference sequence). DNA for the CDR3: TGTGCCAGCAGCTCCTTACCGGGACACACAGATACGCAGTATTTT. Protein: CASSSLPGHTDTQYF.

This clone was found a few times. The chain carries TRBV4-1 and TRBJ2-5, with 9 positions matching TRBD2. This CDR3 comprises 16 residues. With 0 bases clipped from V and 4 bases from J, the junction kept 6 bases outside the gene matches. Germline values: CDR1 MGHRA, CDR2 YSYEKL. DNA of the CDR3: TGCGCCAGCAGCCAAGATCGCGGGGGGGGAGCAGAGACCCAGTACTTC. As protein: CASSQDRGGGAETQYF.

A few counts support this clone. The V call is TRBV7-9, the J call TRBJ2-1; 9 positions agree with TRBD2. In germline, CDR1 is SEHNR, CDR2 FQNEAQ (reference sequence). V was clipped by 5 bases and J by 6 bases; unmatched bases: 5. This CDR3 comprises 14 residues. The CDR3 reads CASSHSGGGNEQFF. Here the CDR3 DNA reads TGTGCCAGCAGCCATAGCGGGGGAGGCAATGAGCAGTTCTTC.

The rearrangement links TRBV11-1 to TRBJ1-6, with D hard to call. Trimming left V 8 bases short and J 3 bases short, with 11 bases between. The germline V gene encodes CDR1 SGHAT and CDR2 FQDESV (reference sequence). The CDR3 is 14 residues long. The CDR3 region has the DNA TGTGCCAGCGGTGAGGGAGGCTATAATTCACCCCTCCACTTT. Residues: CASGEGGYNSPLHF.

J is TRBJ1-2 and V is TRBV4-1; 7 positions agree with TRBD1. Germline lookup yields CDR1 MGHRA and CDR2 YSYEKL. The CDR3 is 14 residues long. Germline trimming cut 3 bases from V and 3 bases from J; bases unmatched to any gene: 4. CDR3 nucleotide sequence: TGCGCCAGCAGCCAGCCTACAGGGGACTATGGCTACACCTTC. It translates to CASSQPTGDYGYTF.

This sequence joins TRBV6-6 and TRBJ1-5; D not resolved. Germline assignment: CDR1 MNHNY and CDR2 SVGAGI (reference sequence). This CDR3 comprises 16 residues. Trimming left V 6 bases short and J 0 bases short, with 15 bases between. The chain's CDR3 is CASSSPSGNSNQPQHF. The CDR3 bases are TGTGCCAGCAGCTCCCCCTCCGGGAATAGCAATCAGCCCCAGCATTTT.

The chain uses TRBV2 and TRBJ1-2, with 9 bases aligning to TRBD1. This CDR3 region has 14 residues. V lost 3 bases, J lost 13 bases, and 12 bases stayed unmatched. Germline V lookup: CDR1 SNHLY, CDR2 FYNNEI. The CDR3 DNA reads TGTGCCAGCAGTGATCGGACAGGGGCGCTTCGGTTCACCTTC. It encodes CASSDRTGALRFTF.

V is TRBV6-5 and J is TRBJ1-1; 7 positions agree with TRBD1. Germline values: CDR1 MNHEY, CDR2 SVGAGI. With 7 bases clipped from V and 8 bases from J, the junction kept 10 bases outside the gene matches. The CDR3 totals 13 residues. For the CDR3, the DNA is TGTGCCAGCATCCGACAGGGATCAAACGAAGCTTTCTTT. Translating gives CASIRQGSNEAFF.

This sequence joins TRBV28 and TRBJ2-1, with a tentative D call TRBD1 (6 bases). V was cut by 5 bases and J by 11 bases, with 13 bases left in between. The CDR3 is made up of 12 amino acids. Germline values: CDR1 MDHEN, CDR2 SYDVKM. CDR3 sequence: CASSQSRGKQFF. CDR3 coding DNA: TGTGCCAGCAGTCAATCCAGGGGAAAGCAGTTCTTC. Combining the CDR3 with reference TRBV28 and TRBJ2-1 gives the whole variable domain DVKVTQSSRYLVKRTGEKVFLECVQDMDHENMFWYRQDPGLGLRLIYFSYDVKMKEKGDIPEGYSVSREKKERFSLILESASTNQTSMYLCASSQSRGKQFFGPGTRLTVL.

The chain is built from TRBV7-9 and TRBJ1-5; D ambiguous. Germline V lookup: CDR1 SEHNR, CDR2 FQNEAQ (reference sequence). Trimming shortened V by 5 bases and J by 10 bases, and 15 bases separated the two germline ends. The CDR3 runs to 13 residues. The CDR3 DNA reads TGTGCCAGCAGCGGGCAGGCCGGATCCCCCCAGCATTTT. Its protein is CASSGQAGSPQHF.

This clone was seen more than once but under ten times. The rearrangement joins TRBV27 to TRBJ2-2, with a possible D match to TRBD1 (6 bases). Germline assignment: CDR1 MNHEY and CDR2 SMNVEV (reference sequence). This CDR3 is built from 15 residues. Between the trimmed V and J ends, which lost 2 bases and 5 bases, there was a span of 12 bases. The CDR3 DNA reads TGTGCCAGCAGTTTAGATGCACAGGGAACCGGGGAGCTGTTTTTT. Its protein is CASSLDAQGTGELFF.

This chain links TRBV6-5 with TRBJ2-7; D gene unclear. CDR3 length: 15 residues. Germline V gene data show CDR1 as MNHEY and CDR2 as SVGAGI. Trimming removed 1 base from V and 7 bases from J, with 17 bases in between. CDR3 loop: CASSYYPRSVCEQYF. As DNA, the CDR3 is TGTGCCAGCAGTTACTATCCCCGCTCGGTGTGTGAGCAGTACTTC.

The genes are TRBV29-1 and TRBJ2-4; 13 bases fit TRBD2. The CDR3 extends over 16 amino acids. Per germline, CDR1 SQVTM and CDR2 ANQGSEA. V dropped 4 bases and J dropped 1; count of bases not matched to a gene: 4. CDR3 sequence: CSVAGLAGAAKNIQYF. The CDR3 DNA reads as TGCAGCGTTGCTGGACTAGCGGGGGCCGCCAAAAACATTCAGTACTTC.

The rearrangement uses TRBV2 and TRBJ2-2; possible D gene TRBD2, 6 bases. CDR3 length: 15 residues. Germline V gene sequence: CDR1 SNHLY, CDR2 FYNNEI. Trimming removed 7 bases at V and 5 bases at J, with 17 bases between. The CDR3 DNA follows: TGTGCCAGCACCCCCCGTGGGGCGGGGACCGGGGAGCTGTTTTTT. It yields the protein CASTPRGAGTGELFF. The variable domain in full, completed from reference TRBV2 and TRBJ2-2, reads EPEVTQTPSHQVTQMGQEVILRCVPISNHLYFYWYRQILGQKVEFLVSFYNNEISEKSEIFDDQFSVERPDGSNFTLKIRSTKLEDSAMYFCASTPRGAGTGELFFGEGSRLTVL.

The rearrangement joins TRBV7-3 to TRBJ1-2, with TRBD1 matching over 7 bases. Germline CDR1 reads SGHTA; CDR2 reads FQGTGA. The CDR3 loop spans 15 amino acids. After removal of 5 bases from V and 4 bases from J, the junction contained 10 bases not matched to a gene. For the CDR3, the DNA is TGTGCCAGCAGCCCGCAACAGGGGCTCAGCTATGGCTACACCTTC. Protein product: CASSPQQGLSYGYTF.

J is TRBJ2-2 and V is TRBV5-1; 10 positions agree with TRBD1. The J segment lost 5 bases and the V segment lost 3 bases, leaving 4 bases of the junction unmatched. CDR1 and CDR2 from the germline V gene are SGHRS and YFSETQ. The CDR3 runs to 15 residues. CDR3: CASSSGQGRTGELFF. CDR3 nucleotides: TGCGCCAGCAGCTCGGGACAGGGGAGGACCGGGGAGCTGTTTTTT.

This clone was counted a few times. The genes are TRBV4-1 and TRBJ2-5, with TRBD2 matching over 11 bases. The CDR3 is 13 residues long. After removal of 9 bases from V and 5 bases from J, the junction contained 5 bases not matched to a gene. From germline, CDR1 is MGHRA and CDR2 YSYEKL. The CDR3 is CARRLAGHETQYF. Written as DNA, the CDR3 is TGCGCCAGACGACTAGCGGGGCATGAGACCCAGTACTTC.